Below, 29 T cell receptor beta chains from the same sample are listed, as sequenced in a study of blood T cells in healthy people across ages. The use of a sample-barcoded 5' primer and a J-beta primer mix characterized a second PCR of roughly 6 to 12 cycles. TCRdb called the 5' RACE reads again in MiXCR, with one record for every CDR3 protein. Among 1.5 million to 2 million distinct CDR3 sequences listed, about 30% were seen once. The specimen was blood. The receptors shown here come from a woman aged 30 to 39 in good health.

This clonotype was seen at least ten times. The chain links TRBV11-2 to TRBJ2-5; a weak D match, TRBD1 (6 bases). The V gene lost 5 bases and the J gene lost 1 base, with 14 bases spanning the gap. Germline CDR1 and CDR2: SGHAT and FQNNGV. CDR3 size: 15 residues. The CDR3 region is CASSRDRWSQETQYF. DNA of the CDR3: TGTGCCAGCAGCCGAGACAGGTGGTCCCAAGAGACCCAGTACTTC.

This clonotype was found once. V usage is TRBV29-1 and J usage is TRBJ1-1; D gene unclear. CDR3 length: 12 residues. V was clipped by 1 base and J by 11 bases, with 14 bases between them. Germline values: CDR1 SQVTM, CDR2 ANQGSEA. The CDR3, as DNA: TGCAGCGTTGAAGTAGACACCCTTCGGGCTTTCTTT. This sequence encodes CSVEVDTLRAFF.

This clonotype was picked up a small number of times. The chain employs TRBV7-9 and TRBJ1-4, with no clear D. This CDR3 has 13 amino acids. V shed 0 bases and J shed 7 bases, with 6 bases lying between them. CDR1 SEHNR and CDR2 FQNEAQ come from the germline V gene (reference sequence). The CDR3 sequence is CASSLAWSEKLFF. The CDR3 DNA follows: TGTGCCAGCAGCTTAGCTTGGAGTGAAAAACTGTTTTTT.

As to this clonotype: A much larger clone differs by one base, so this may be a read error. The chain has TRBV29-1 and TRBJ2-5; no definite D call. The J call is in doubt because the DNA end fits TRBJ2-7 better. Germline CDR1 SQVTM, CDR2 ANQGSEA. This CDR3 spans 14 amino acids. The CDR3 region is CSVERGPGDGEQYF. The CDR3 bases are TGCAGCGTTGAACGAGGCCCTGGTGATGGCGAGCAGTACTTC.

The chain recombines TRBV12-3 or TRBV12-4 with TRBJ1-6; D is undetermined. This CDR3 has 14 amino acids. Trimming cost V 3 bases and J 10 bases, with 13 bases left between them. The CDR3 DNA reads TGTGCCAGCAGTTTCTCCCGAACGGGGTCACCCCTCCACTTT. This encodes CASSFSRTGSPLHF.

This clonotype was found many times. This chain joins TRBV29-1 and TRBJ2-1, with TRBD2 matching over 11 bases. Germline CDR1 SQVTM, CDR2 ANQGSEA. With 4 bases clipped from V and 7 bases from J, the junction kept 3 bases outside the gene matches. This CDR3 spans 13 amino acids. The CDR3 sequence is CSVATSGTNEQFF. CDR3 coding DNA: TGCAGCGTTGCGACTAGCGGGACTAATGAGCAGTTCTTC.

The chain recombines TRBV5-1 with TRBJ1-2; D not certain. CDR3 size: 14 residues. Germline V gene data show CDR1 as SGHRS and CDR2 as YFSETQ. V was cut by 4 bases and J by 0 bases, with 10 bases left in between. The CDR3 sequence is CASSAEGANYGYTF. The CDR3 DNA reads TGCGCCAGCAGCGCCGAAGGAGCTAACTATGGCTACACCTTC.

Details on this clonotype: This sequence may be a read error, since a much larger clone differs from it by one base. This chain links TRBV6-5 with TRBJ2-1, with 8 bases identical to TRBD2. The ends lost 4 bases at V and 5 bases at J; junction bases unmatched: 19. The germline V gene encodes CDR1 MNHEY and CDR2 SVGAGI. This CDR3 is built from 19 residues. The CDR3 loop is CASSFPAAGLVGRNNEQFF. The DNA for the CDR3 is TGTGCCAGCAGTTTCCCCGCGGCGGGACTAGTGGGGCGGAACAATGAGCAGTTCTTC.

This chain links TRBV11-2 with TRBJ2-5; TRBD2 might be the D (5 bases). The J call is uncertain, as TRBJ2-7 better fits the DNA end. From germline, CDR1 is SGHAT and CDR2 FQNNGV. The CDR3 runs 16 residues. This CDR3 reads CASSPRAGLISYEQYF. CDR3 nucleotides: TGTGCCAGCAGCCCACGGGCCGGACTCATTTCCTACGAGCAGTACTTC.

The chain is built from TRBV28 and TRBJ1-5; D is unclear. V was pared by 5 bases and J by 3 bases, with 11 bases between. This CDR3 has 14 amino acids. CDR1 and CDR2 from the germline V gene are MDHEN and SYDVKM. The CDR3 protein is CASSVRRPNQPQHF. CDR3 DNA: TGTGCCAGCAGTGTTAGAAGACCCAATCAGCCCCAGCATTTT.

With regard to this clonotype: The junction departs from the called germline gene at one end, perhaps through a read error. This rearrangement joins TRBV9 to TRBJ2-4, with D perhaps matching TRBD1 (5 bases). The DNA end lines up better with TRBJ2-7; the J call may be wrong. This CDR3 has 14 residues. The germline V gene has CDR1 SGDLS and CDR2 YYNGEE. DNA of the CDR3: TGTTCCAGCAGCGTGACAGAAGATATCGACGAGCAGTACTTC. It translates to CSSSVTEDIDEQYF.

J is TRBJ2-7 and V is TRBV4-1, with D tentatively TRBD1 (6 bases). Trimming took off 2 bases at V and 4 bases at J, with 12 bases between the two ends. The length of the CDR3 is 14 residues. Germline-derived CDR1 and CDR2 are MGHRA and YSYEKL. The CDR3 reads CASSQPGQKYEQYF. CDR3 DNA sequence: TGCGCCAGCAGCCAACCCGGACAGAAGTACGAGCAGTACTTC.

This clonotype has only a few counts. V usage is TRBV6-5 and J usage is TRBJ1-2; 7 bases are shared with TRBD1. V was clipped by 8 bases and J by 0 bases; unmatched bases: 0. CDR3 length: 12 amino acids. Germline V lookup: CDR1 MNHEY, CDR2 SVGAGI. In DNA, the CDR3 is TGTGCCAGCGGGACAGCTAACTATGGCTACACCTTC. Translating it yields CASGTANYGYTF.

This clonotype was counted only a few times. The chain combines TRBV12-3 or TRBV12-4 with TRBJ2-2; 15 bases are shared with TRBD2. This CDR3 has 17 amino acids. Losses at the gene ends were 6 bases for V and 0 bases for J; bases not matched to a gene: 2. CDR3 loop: CASSRTSGGANTGELFF. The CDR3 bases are TGTGCCAGCAGCCGGACTAGCGGGGGGGCGAACACCGGGGAGCTGTTTTTT.

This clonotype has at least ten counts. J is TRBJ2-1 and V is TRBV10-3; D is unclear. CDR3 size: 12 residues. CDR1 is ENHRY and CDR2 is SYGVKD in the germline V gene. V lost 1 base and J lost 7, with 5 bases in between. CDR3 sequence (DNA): TGTGCCATCAGTGAGTTTGGGAATGAGCAGTTCTTC. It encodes CAISEFGNEQFF.

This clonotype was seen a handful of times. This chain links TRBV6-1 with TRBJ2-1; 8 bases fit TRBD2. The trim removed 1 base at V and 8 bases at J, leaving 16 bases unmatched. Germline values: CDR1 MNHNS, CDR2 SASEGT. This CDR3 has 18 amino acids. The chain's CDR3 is CASSEVFPSGGTQDEQFF. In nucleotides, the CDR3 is TGTGCCAGCAGTGAAGTCTTTCCAAGCGGGGGCACACAGGATGAGCAGTTCTTC.

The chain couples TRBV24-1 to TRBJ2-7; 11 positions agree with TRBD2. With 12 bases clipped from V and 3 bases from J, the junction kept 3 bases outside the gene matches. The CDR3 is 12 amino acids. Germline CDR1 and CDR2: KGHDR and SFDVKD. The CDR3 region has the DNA TGTGCCGCCGGGACTAGCGGCTACGAGCAGTACTTC. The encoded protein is CAAGTSGYEQYF.

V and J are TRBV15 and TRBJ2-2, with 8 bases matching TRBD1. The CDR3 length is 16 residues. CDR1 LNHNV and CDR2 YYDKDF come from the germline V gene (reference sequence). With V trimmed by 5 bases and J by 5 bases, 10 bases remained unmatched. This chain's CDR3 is CATSPDRGERTGELFF. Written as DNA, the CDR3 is TGTGCCACCAGCCCCGACAGGGGAGAAAGGACCGGGGAGCTGTTTTTT.

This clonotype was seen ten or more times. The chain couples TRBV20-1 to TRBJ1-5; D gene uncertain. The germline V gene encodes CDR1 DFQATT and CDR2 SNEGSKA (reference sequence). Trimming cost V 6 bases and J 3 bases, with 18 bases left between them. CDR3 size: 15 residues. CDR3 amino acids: CSAATSSSFNQPQHF. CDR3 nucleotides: TGCAGTGCCGCAACCTCTAGCAGCTTCAATCAGCCCCAGCATTTT.

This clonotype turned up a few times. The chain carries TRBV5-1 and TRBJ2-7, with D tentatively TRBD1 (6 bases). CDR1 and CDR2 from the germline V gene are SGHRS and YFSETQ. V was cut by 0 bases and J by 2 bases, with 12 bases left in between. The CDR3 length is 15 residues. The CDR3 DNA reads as TGCGCCAGCAGCTTGGAAATGGGGACAACCTACGAGCAGTACTTC. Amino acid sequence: CASSLEMGTTYEQYF.

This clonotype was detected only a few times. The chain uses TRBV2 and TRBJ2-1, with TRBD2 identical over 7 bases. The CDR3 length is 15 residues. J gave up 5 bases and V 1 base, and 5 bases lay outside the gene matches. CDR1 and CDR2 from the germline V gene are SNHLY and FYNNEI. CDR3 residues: CASSEGAGADNEQFF. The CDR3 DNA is TGTGCCAGCAGTGAAGGTGCGGGAGCTGACAATGAGCAGTTCTTC. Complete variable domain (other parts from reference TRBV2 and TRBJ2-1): EPEVTQTPSHQVTQMGQEVILRCVPISNHLYFYWYRQILGQKVEFLVSFYNNEISEKSEIFDDQFSVERPDGSNFTLKIRSTKLEDSAMYFCASSEGAGADNEQFFGPGTRLTVL.

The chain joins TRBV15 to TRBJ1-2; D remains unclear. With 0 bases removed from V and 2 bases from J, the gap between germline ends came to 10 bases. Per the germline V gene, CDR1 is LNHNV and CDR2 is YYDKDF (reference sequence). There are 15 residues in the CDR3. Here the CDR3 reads CATSREISGNYGYTF. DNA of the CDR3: TGTGCCACCAGCAGAGAAATTAGTGGGAACTATGGCTACACCTTC.

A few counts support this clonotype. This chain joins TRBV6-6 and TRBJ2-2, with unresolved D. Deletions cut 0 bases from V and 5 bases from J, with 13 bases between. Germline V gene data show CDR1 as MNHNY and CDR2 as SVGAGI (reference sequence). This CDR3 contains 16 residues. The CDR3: CASSYSPVKWTGELFF. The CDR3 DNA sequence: TGTGCCAGCAGTTACTCGCCAGTCAAGTGGACCGGGGAGCTGTTTTTT.

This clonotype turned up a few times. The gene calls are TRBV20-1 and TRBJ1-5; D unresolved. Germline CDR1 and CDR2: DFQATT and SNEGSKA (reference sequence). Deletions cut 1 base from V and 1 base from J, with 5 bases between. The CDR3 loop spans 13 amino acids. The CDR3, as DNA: TGCAGTGCTAGAGTCCACAGCAATCAGCCCCAGCATTTT. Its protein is CSARVHSNQPQHF.

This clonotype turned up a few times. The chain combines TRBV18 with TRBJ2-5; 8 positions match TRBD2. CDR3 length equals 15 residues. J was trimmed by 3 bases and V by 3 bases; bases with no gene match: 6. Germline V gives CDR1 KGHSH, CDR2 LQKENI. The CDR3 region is CASSPFPGGEETQYF. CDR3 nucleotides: TGTGCCAGCTCACCCTTCCCGGGAGGGGAAGAGACCCAGTACTTC.

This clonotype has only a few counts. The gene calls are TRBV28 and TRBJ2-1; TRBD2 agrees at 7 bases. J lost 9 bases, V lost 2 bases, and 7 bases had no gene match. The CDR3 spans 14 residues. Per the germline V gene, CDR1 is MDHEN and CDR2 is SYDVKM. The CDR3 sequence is CASSLVSTSSEQFF. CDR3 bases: TGTGCCAGCAGTTTAGTGTCGACTAGCAGTGAGCAGTTCTTC.

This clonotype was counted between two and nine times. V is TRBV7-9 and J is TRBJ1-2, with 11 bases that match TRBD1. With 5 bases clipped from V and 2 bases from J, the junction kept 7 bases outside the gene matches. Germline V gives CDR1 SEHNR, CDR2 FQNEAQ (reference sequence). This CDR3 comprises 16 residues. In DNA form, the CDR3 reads TGTGCCAGCAGCGACCCGGGACAGGGGGAGAACTATGGCTACACCTTC. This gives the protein CASSDPGQGENYGYTF.

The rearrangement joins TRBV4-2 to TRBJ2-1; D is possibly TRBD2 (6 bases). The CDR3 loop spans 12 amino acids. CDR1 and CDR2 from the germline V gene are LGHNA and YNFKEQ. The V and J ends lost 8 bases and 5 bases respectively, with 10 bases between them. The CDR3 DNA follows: TGTGCCAGCGGTCAGCGGGACAATGAGCAGTTCTTC. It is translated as CASGQRDNEQFF.

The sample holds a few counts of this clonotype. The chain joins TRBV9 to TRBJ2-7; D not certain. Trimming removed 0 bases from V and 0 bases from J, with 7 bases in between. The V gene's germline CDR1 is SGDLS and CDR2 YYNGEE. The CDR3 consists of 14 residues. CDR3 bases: TGTGCCAGCAGCGTAGAACAGTCCTCCTACGAGCAGTACTTC. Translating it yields CASSVEQSSYEQYF. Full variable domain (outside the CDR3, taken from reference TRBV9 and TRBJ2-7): DSGVTQTPKHLITATGQRVTLRCSPRSGDLSVYWYQQSLDQGLQFLIQYYNGEERAKGNILERFSAQQFPDLHSELNLSSLELGDSALYFCASSVEQSSYEQYFGPGTRLTVT.